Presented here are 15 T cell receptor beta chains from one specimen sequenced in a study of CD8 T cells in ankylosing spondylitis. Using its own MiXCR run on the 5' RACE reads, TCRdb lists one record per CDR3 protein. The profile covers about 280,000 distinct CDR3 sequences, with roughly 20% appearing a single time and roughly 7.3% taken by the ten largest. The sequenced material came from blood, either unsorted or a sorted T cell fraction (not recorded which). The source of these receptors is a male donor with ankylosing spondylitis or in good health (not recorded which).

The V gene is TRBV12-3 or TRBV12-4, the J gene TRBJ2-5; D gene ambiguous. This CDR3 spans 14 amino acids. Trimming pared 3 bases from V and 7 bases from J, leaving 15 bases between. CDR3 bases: TGTGCCAGCAGTTTTAGGGTTTCCGTTGGGACCCAGTACTTC. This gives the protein CASSFRVSVGTQYF.

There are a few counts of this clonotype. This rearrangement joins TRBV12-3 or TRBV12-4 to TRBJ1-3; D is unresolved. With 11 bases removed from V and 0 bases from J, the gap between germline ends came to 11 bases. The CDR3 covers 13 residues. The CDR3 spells CAGSIISGNTIYF. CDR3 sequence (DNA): TGTGCCGGCTCCATTATCTCTGGAAACACCATATATTTT.

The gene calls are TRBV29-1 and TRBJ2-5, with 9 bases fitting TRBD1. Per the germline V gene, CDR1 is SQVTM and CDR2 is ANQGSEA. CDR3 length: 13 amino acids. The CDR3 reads CTSGTGLEETQYF. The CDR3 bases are TGCACCTCCGGGACAGGGCTTGAAGAGACCCAGTACTTC.

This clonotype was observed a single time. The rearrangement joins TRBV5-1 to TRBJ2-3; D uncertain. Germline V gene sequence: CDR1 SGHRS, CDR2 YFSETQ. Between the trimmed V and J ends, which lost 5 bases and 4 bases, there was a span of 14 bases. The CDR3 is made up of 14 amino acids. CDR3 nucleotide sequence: TGCGCCAGCAGGCCTAGGGCTGCCGCAGATACGCAGTATTTT. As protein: CASRPRAAADTQYF.

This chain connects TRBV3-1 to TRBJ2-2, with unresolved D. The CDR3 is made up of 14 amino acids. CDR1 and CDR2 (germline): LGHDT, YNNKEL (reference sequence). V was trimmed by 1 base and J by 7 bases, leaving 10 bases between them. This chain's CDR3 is CASSQGVFGGELFF. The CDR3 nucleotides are TGTGCCAGCAGCCAAGGGGTGTTCGGCGGGGAGCTGTTTTTT.

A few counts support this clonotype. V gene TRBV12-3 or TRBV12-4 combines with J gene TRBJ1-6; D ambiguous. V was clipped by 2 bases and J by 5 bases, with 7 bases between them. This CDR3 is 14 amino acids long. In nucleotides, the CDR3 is TGTGCCAGCAGTTTAAACGGTAATAATTCACCCCTCCACTTT. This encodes CASSLNGNNSPLHF.

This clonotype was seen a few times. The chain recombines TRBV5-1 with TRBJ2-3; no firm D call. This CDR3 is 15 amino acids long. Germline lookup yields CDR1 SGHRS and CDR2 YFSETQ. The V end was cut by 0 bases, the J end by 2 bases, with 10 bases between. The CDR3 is CASSLGDMITDTQYF. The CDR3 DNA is TGCGCCAGCAGCTTGGGGGATATGATCACAGATACGCAGTATTTT.

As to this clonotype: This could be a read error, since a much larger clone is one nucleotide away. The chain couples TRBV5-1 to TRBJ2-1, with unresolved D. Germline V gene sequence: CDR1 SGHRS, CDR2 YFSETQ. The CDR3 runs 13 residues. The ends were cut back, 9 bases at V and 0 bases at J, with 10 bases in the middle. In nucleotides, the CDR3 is TGCGCCAACGCCTCGAGCTCCTACAATGAGCAGTTCTTC. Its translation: CANASSSYNEQFF.

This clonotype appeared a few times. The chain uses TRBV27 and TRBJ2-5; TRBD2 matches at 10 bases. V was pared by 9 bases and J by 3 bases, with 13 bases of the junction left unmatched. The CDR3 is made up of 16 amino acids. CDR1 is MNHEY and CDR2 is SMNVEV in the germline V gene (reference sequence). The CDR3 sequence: CASRTRLLAGKETQYF. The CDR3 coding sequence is TGTGCCAGTCGAACCCGTCTACTAGCGGGGAAAGAGACCCAGTACTTC.

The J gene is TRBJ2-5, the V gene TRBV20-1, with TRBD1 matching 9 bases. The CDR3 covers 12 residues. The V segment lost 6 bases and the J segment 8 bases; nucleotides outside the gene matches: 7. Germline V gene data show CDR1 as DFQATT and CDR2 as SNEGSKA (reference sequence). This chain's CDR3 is CSARDRVETQYF. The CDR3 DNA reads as TGCAGTGCCAGGGACAGGGTGGAAACCCAGTACTTC.

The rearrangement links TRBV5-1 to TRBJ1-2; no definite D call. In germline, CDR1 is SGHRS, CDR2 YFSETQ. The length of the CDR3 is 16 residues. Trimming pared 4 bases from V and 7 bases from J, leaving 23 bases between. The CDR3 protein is CASSPDGYSVPGGYTF. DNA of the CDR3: TGCGCCAGCAGCCCCGATGGGTATTCCGTTCCTGGTGGCTACACCTTC.

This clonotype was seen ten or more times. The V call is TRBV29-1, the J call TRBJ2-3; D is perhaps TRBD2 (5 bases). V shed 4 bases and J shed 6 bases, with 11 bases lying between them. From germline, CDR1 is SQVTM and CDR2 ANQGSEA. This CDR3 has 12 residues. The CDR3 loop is CSVGEPVDTQYF. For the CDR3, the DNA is TGCAGCGTTGGGGAGCCCGTCGATACGCAGTATTTT.

The CDR3 reads CSVDAGGNTIYF. CDR3 in DNA: TGCAGCGTTGATGCAGGTGGAAACACCATATATTTT. The gene calls are TRBV29-1 and TRBJ1-3; D uncertain. V lost 3 bases and J lost 3, with 6 bases in between. The CDR3 contains 12 residues. Germline assignment: CDR1 SQVTM and CDR2 ANQGSEA.

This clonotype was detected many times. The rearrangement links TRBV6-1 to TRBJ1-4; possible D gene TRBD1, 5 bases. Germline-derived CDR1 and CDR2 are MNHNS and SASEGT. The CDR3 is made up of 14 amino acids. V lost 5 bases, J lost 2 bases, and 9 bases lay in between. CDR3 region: CASSQRGTNEKLFF. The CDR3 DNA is TGTGCCAGCAGTCAGCGGGGGACTAATGAAAAACTGTTTTTT.

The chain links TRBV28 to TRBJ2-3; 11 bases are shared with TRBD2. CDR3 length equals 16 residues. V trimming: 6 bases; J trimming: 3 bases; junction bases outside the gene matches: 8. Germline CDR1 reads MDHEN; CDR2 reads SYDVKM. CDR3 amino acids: CASSSSSGRMTDTQYF. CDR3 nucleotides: TGTGCCAGCAGCTCCTCTAGCGGGAGGATGACAGATACGCAGTATTTT.